The present TCR beta chain was sequenced within a study of T cell responses to AZD1222 COVID-19 vaccine. The overall study: Some second doses came at about 4 weeks and others at about 12 weeks; these were pooled.

Whole-study findings and limits: The number of AZD1222 recipients seropositive at baseline was only five to seven.

Assay: immunoSEQ multiplex PCR; the TCRdb copy retains only in-frame clones and omits some. The sample gives roughly 140,000 clones, 88% of which show up once; under 3.5% is in the top ten. The CDR3 sequence is 13 residues long. Germline-derived CDR1 and CDR2 are MDHEN and SYDVKM. After removal of 3 bases from V and 7 bases from J, the junction contained 2 bases not matched to a gene. For this clone: The antigen remains undetermined.

This sample comprised peripheral blood, obtained on day 0 of AZD1222 vaccination. The TCR sequence derives from an adult in good health. This chain links TRBV28 with TRBJ2-7, with 11 bases identical to TRBD2. The CDR3 region is CASSFGLAGEQYF. Here the CDR3 DNA reads TGTGCCAGCAGTTTCGGACTAGCGGGTGAGCAGTACTTC.